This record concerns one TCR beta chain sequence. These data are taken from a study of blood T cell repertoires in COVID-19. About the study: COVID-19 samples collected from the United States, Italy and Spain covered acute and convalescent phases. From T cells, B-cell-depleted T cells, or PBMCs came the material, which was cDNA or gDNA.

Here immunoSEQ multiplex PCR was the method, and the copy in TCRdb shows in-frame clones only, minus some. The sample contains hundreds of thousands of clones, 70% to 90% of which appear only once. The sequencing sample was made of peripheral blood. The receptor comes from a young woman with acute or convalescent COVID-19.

Written as DNA, the CDR3 is TGCGCCAGCAGCCTGAGGCCCCAGGGGGAGGTCACTGAAGCTTTCTTT. This encodes CASSLRPQGEVTEAFF. The chain has TRBV5-1 and TRBJ1-1; TRBD1 matches 7 bases. V dropped 4 bases and J dropped 4; count of bases not matched to a gene: 13. The CDR3 spans 16 residues. Germline CDR1 is SGHRS and CDR2 is YFSETQ.